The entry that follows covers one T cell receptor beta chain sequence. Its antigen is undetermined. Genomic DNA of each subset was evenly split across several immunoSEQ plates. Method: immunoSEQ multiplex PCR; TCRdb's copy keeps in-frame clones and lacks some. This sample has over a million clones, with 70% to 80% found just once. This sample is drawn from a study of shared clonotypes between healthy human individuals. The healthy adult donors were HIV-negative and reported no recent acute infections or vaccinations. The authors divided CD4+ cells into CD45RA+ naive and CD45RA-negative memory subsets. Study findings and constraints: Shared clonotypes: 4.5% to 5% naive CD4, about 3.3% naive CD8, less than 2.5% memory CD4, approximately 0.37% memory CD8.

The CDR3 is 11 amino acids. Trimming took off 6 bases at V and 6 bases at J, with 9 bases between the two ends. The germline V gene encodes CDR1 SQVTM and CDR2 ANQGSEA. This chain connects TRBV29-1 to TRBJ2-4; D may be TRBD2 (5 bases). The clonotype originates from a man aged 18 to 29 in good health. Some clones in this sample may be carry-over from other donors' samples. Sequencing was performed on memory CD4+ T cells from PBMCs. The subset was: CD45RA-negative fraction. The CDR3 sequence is CSVRERNIQYF. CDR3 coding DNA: TGCAGCGTACGGGAAAGAAACATTCAGTACTTC.